The T cell receptor beta chain under discussion was sequenced for a study of T-cell reconstitution after alpha-beta-depleted transplantation in children. Study results and limitations: The study traced high day-60 TCRbeta diversity in some patients to surviving recipient T cells and thymic progenitors. At around two months after transplant, the alpha-beta T cells were reportedly derived from several hundred expanded clones that came from non-depleted graft cells. T-cell numbers and diversity one year post-transplant derived largely from freshly generated T cells.

With respect to this clonotype: What it binds is not known.

This sample's TCRbeta library carried unique molecular identifier barcodes. MiXCR, applied by TCRdb to the PCR reads, yields one record per CDR3 protein. The sample yields 150,000 to 200,000 distinct CDR3 sequences, approximately 6.8% seen once. Germline V gene lookup returns CDR1 SGHTA and CDR2 FQGNSA. This CDR3 has 13 amino acids. V gave up 5 bases and J gave up 6 bases, with 12 bases separating them. This rearrangement joins TRBV7-2 to TRBJ2-3; D is perhaps TRBD1 (5 bases). The material was PBMCs, obtained before TCRalphabeta/CD19-depleted stem cell transplant. This TCR was sampled from a girl under two years old with combined immunodeficiency, due to receive a stem cell transplant. CDR3 amino acids: CASSTGPRDTQYF. CDR3 nucleotides: TGTGCCAGCAGCACAGGACCCCGGGATACGCAGTATTTT. The full variable domain, completed using reference TRBV7-2 and TRBJ2-3, is GAGVSQSPSNKVTEKGKDVELRCDPISGHTALYWYRQSLGQGLEFLIYFQGNSAPDKSGLPSDRFSAERTGGSVSTLTIQRTQQEDSAVYLCASSTGPRDTQYFGPGTRLTVL.